This entry lists 10 T cell receptor beta chains sequenced from one sample in a study of early T cells in non-severe SARS-CoV-2 infection. MiXCR, applied by TCRdb to the 5' RACE reads, yields one record per CDR3 protein. The data hold fewer than 85,000 distinct CDR3 sequences, with approximately 11% observed a single time. The sample in question was whole blood, obtained at baseline. All receptors derive from an adult who was a healthcare worker with PCR-confirmed SARS-CoV-2 infection or an uninfected control (not recorded which).

The table lists this clonotype with many counts. This sequence joins TRBV27 and TRBJ1-2; maybe TRBD1 (6 bases). CDR1 and CDR2 (germline): MNHEY, SMNVEV (reference sequence). There are 13 residues in the CDR3. Trimming shortened V by 6 bases and J by 4 bases, and 12 bases separated the two germline ends. In DNA, the CDR3 is TGTGCCAGCAGCGAGACAGGAGTCTATGGCTACACCTTC. This translates into CASSETGVYGYTF.

V and J are TRBV6-1 and TRBJ1-1; D is unclear. The CDR3 length is 14 residues. Trimming shortened V by 4 bases and J by 4 bases, and 13 bases separated the two germline ends. From germline, CDR1 is MNHNS and CDR2 SASEGT. The CDR3, as DNA: TGTGCCAGCAGTGGGTCAGGAGGGAGCACTGAAGCTTTCTTT. Its translation is CASSGSGGSTEAFF.

This clonotype came up a few times. The rearrangement links TRBV20-1 to TRBJ1-2, with 9 positions matching TRBD1. J was trimmed by 8 bases and V by 3 bases; bases with no gene match: 10. Germline V gene data show CDR1 as DFQATT and CDR2 as SNEGSKA (reference sequence). The CDR3 has 14 amino acids. The CDR3 nucleotides read TGCAGTGCTAGCAGGACAGGGGTCAGCGGAGGCTACACCTTC. Protein sequence: CSASRTGVSGGYTF.

This clonotype was seen ten or more times. The chain recombines TRBV7-3 with TRBJ2-2, with D perhaps given as TRBD1 or TRBD2 (6 bases each). This CDR3 has 16 residues. Trimming stripped 3 bases from V and 0 bases from J, with 11 bases between. Germline CDR1 and CDR2: SGHTA and FQGTGA. CDR3 in amino acids: CASSLGRGPNTGELFF. CDR3 bases: TGTGCCAGCAGCTTGGGTCGGGGGCCGAACACCGGGGAGCTGTTTTTT.

This clonotype was seen repeatedly, ten times or more. The genes are TRBV28 and TRBJ2-7; a weak D match, TRBD2 (5 bases). Germline V lookup: CDR1 MDHEN, CDR2 SYDVKM. The CDR3 is 16 residues long. V lost 4 bases to trimming and J lost 0 bases, with 16 bases between them. The CDR3 nucleotides are TGTGCCAGCAGTTATGGGAGCGCCCTGAGCTCCTACGAGCAGTACTTC. Translated, it gives CASSYGSALSSYEQYF.

This clonotype was found many times. The rearrangement joins TRBV7-8 to TRBJ1-4, with D uncertain. V shed 5 bases and J shed 3 bases, with 16 bases lying between them. The CDR3 sequence is 16 residues long. Germline loops: CDR1 SGHVS, CDR2 FQNEAQ. The CDR3 sequence: CASSPNFLKSNEKLFF. For the CDR3, the DNA is TGTGCCAGCAGCCCAAATTTCTTAAAGTCTAATGAAAAACTGTTTTTT.

Many counts were recorded for this clonotype. The rearrangement joins TRBV19 to TRBJ1-4; 7 nucleotides match TRBD1. There are 19 residues in the CDR3. V lost 5 bases to trimming and J lost 1 base; unmatched junction nucleotides: 16. The V gene's germline CDR1 is LNHDA and CDR2 SQIVND (reference sequence). CDR3: CASSSLSGVGGRTNEKLFF. CDR3 nucleotide sequence: TGTGCCAGTAGTTCCCTCTCCGGGGTAGGGGGCAGAACTAATGAAAAACTGTTTTTT.

The gene calls are TRBV28 and TRBJ1-6; D call uncertain. The germline V gene has CDR1 MDHEN and CDR2 SYDVKM. Trimming cost V 10 bases and J 6 bases, with 10 bases left between them. The CDR3 spans 12 residues. This CDR3 is CAIRNPNSPLHF. The DNA for the CDR3 is TGTGCCATAAGGAACCCTAATTCACCCCTCCACTTT.

The rearrangement uses TRBV20-1 and TRBJ1-1; D is perhaps TRBD1 (5 bases). This CDR3 has 13 amino acids. V gave up 8 bases and J gave up 4 bases, with 17 bases separating them. The germline V gene has CDR1 DFQATT and CDR2 SNEGSKA (reference sequence). Here the CDR3 reads CSPTPGTFTEAFF. The CDR3 DNA is TGCAGTCCCACCCCGGGGACCTTCACTGAAGCTTTCTTT.

This clonotype was counted at least ten times. CDR3 in amino acids: CASRGTLASYEQYF. In DNA form, the CDR3 reads TGTGCCAGCAGAGGGACTTTAGCCTCCTACGAGCAGTACTTC. This sequence joins TRBV6-1 and TRBJ2-7; TRBD2 is a possible D gene (6 bases). The CDR3 loop spans 14 amino acids. V dropped 6 bases and J dropped 0 bases, with 12 bases sitting between them. Germline values: CDR1 MNHNS, CDR2 SASEGT.